These T cell receptor beta chains were read from a single sample in a study of CD8+CD57+ T cells in acquired aplastic anemia. TCRdb processed the reads anew with MiXCR; each CDR3 protein has one entry. The data hold around 200,000 distinct CDR3 sequences, with approximately 49% observed a single time. Sequencing was done on a sample of sorted CD4+, CD8+, or CD8+CD57+ T cells (not recorded which) from PBMCs. Receptors were obtained from a human donor in good health, serving as a control. CDR3s leave out the opening cysteine and the closing phenylalanine or tryptophan.

TRBV25-1,TRBJ1-4,ATGGRFEKLF
TRBV20-1,TRBJ2-3,SALPGSTDTQY
TRBV24-1,TRBJ2-1,ATSGGLAGGFEQF
TRBV29-1,TRBJ2-3,SVGAYTDTQY
TRBV20-1,TRBJ2-7,SANARESYEQY
TRBV29-1,TRBJ1-2,SVEGKAANYGYT
TRBV29-1,TRBJ2-1,SSTQGADLNEQF
TRBV10-3,TRBJ2-7,AISGLAGGGYEQY
TRBV20-1,TRBJ1-1,SAGREQRAF
TRBV19,TRBJ1-2,ASSAGRETNYGYT
TRBV2,TRBJ2-5,ASSPRTSGGASETQY
TRBV29-1,TRBJ2-7,SVRQGAHEQY
TRBV7-2,TRBJ2-5,ASSSGPARTGGETQY
TRBV3-1,TRBJ2-6,ASSQMGTSSGANVLT
TRBV7-9,TRBJ2-7,ASSPTRGGPYEQY
TRBV7-8,TRBJ1-4,ASRGRF
TRBV3-1,TRBJ1-6,ASMGMGQSNSPLH
TRBV19,TRBJ2-7,ASSQQGGVEQY
TRBV15,TRBJ1-2,ATSRGQGGDGYT
TRBV20-1,TRBJ1-6,SAIPGRNSPLH
TRBV7-6,TRBJ2-3,ASSLGTSGITDTQY
TRBV15,TRBJ1-2,ATSSWTDGGYT
TRBV9,TRBJ2-7,ASSAYKTGPYEQY
TRBV7-2,TRBJ2-1,ASSLKGGADEQF
TRBV7-9,TRBJ1-1,ASQGQLGEVSEAF
TRBV25-1,TRBJ2-1,ASSEGDAGFEF
TRBV5-1,TRBJ1-1,ASSSEPPGPIPEAF
TRBV10-3,TRBJ2-7,AIKGENYYEQY
TRBV7-2,TRBJ2-2,ASRSPGGYNTGEPF
TRBV15,TRBJ2-4,ATSRELGEKNIQY
TRBV7-9,TRBJ2-7,ASSLVRGGAYEQY
TRBV10-3,TRBJ2-7,AISEGESYEQY
TRBV20-1,TRBJ2-1,SAVSGGHNEQF
TRBV25-1,TRBJ1-4,VSSENGTRNEKLF
TRBV7-3,TRBJ1-6,ASGPTGSPLH
TRBV7-8,TRBJ1-1,ASSLAAGNTEAF
TRBV27,TRBJ2-5,ASSLGPPETQY
TRBV5-1,TRBJ2-7,ASSLGAGVYEQY
TRBV20-1,TRBJ2-5,SARDPQTVQETQY
TRBV10-3,TRBJ1-1,AISASRDGTEAF
TRBV9,TRBJ1-2,ASSPRPGTGNGYT
TRBV20-1,TRBJ1-1,SAQVVGALSLNTEAF
TRBV20-1,TRBJ2-1,SARDTRTGENEQF
TRBV14,TRBJ2-1,ASSQAGQNEQF
TRBV19,TRBJ2-1,ASSIGGPSYNEQF
TRBV7-7,TRBJ2-5,ASSLVLGQS
TRBV7-2,TRBJ2-6,ASNPGLSGANVLT